The TCR beta chain under discussion was sequenced for a study of T cell responses to AZD1222 COVID-19 vaccine. Regarding the study as a whole: The sample set comprised mostly white British donors with more females, and clonal diversity was possibly underestimated. Unmutated variant regions are reportedly the target of nearly half of TCRs that are spike-specific.

Germline CDR1 reads MNHEY; CDR2 reads SVGEGT. The CDR3 covers 13 residues. V lost 4 bases and J 4 bases, leaving 8 bases between the germline ends. Details on this clone: Its matching antigen is unknown.

Profiling relied on immunoSEQ multiplex PCR, and the TCRdb table lists in-frame clones only, not all of them. The profile shows around 30,000 clones, over 90% of them singletons. The sample consisted of peripheral blood, taken on day 0 of AZD1222 vaccination. This TCR was recovered from an adult in good health. V is TRBV6-2 or TRBV6-3 and J is TRBJ2-1, with D tentatively TRBD2 (6 bases). The DNA of the CDR3 is TGTGCCAGCAGTTGGGGAGGTTACAATGAGCAGTTCTTC. This encodes CASSWGGYNEQFF.